Listed below are T cell receptor beta chains from one sample, sequenced in a study of neoadjuvant anti-PD-1 for oral cavity cancer. Clones were sequenced by immunoSEQ multiplex PCR, and TCRdb holds only the in-frame ones, with some missing. The table shows tens of thousands of clones, with around 83% occurring only once. Specimen: PBMCs, collected before nivolumab (anti-PD-1) treatment. All receptors come from a person aged 40 to 85 with oral cavity squamous cell carcinoma. The conserved cysteine and the conserved F or W are not part of the CDR3 here.

14 | TRBJ1-1 | TRBV13 | ASTTRGGRENTEAF
14 | TRBJ2-1 | TRBV5-1 | ASSFRLPSSYNEQF
12 | TRBJ2-7 | TRBV7-3 | ASSLNLGGYEQY
11 | TRBJ2-7 | TRBV10-2 | ASKTSGTYEQY
15 | TRBJ2-6 | TRBV19 | ASSPLGGRGGANVLT
13 | TRBJ2-3 | TRBV6-6 | ASRSTSGGTDTQY
13 | TRBJ2-3 | TRBV19 | ASSMEGRSTDTQY
11 | TRBJ1-2 | TRBV6-5 | ASSYAQNYGYT
16 | TRBJ2-3 | TRBV7-8 | ASSLGWASGTVTDTQY
13 | TRBJ1-1 | TRBV11-2 | ASSFGNRGITEAF
14 | TRBJ1-3 | TRBV5-1 | ASSFSNDSSGNTIY
13 | TRBJ2-3 | TRBV11-2 | ASSFEVAGVNTQY
13 | TRBJ1-1 | TRBV27 | ASSLSVLRLTEAF
14 | TRBJ2-1 | TRBV2 | ASRRLAGGPPGEQF
10 | TRBJ2-3 | TRBV2 | ASSEDRYTQY
10 | TRBJ2-1 | TRBV7-9 | ASSTDSNEQF
14 | TRBJ2-2 | TRBV7-3 | ASSRASGRSTGELF
15 | TRBJ1-5 | TRBV27 | ASSLSGRQLPGRPQH
13 | TRBJ1-1 | TRBV6-6 | ASSQDRGRYTEAF
13 | TRBJ2-1 | TRBV11-2 | ASSRLAGTYNEQF
11 | TRBJ2-5 | TRBV9 | ASSISSSETQY
9 | TRBJ1-2 | TRBV14 | ASSQIGGYT
12 | TRBJ2-3 | TRBV5-1 | ASRGGEPTDTQY
12 | TRBJ1-1 | TRBV5-1 | ASSLVGVGAEAF
13 | TRBJ2-3 | TRBV30 | AWSLGGLATDTQY
14 | TRBJ1-2 | TRBV18 | ASSPTGKAANYGYT
16 | TRBJ2-2 | TRBV5-1 | ASSLRSAGRANTGELF
13 | TRBJ1-1 | TRBV13 | ASSNRGQLDTEAF
14 | TRBJ2-1 | TRBV9 | ASSSEGQSSYNEQF
11 | TRBJ1-6 | TRBV9 | ASSDRVNSPLH
13 | TRBJ2-1 | TRBV7-2 | ASRSQTGGGWEQF
11 | TRBJ2-1 | TRBV6-5 | ASSYTAGNEQF
13 | TRBJ2-7 | TRBV7-3 | ASSSSGLAGVEQY
12 | TRBJ2-1 | TRBV5-1 | ASTGQGAYNEQF
11 | TRBJ2-5 | TRBV7-2 | ASSRGVAETQY
11 | TRBJ1-4 | TRBV27 | ASSAGGREKLF
12 | TRBJ1-6 | TRBV18 | ASSLQDRDSPLH
12 | TRBJ1-2 | TRBV27 | ASRGTVANYGYT
12 | TRBJ1-1 | TRBV19 | ASSIEGANTEAF
9 | TRBJ2-5 | TRBV19 | ASRGTALKY
11 | TRBJ2-2 | TRBV2 | ASSQDSSGELF
11 | TRBJ1-2 | TRBV2 | ASSQRSNYGYT
16 | TRBJ2-6 | TRBV5-1 | ASSHKGTRVSGANVLT
11 | TRBJ1-2 | TRBV7-9 | ASSLGVSYGYT
11 | TRBJ2-1 | TRBV27 | ASSLGRANEQF
10 | TRBJ1-1 | TRBV2 | ASSTDREGAF
13 | TRBJ2-1 | TRBV6-1 | ASSELAGGFNEQF
13 | TRBJ1-1 | TRBV4-1 | ASSHRRTGYTEAF
12 | TRBJ2-1 | TRBV9 | ASSVGSGYNEQF
12 | TRBJ1-3 | TRBV9 | ASTVGGTGNTIY
10 | TRBJ2-5 | TRBV5-5 | ASSWTEETQY
13 | TRBJ1-2 | TRBV6-6 | ASSYRELTYGGYT
14 | TRBJ1-1 | TRBV19 | ASSIRVSGMNTEAF
12 | TRBJ1-4 | TRBV2 | ASITDRAGEKLF
11 | TRBJ1-1 | TRBV6-1 | ASQRGGNTEAF